Listed below are T cell receptor beta chains from one sample, sequenced in a study of T cells in Graves' hyperthyroidism and ophthalmopathy. TCRdb called the multiplex PCR reads again in MiXCR, with one record for every CDR3 protein. The sample holds a few hundred thousand distinct CDR3 sequences, just over 45% seen once. The sequenced sample consisted of peripheral blood or thyroid tissue (not recorded which). These receptors were collected from a woman under 30 with Graves' hyperthyroidism. Both conserved end residues are part of each CDR3. Each record gives: V gene, D gene, clone size, J gene, CDR3 protein, CDR3 DNA. The D gene is left open where the match is weak. The size field is filled for only some rows; it gives once, few, many or a size class.

>TRBV2|.|.|TRBJ2-5
CASTPNPVQETQYF
TGTGCCAGCACCCCCAACCCCGTCCAAGAGACCCAGTACTTC
>TRBV7-9|.|once|TRBJ1-2
CASSSIRGAGYGYTF
TGTGCCAGCAGCTCAATTCGGGGGGCGGGGTATGGCTACACCTTC
>TRBV9|.|.|TRBJ1-4
CASSVDSATGKLFF
TGTGCCAGCAGCGTAGACAGCGCCACTGGAAAACTGTTTTTT
>TRBV30|.|few|TRBJ1-3
CAWSLGGSGNTIYF
TGTGCCTGGAGTCTAGGAGGGAGTGGAAACACCATATATTTT
>TRBV5-1|TRBD1|.|TRBJ1-1
CASSSPQGMNTEAFF
TGCGCCAGCAGCTCGCCACAGGGGATGAACACTGAAGCTTTCTTT
>TRBV19|.|few|TRBJ1-1
CASRLGPTEAFF
TGTGCCAGTAGGCTGGGGCCCACTGAAGCTTTCTTT
>TRBV6-5|.|.|TRBJ1-2
CASCYSRESTYGYTF
TGTGCCAGCTGTTACTCGAGGGAATCAACCTATGGCTACACCTTC
>TRBV29-1|.|.|TRBJ1-2
CSVNRDGNGYTF
TGCAGCGTTAACAGGGACGGCAACGGCTACACCTTC
>TRBV7-8|.|many|TRBJ1-2
CASSLVRTGGYTF
TGTGCCAGCAGCTTAGTCCGGACGGGCGGCTACACCTTC
>TRBV7-2|.|.|TRBJ1-2
CASSGTSGIAGYTF
TGTGCCAGCAGCGGGACTAGCGGGATAGCTGGCTACACCTTC
>TRBV20-1|.|.|TRBJ1-5
CSARPLTSGSVETQHF
TGCAGTGCTAGACCTCTGACTAGCGGGAGTGTGGAGACCCAGCATTTT
>TRBV9|.|many|TRBJ2-7
CASSVGVALNEQYF
TGTGCCAGCAGCGTAGGGGTAGCGCTTAACGAGCAGTACTTC
>TRBV7-6|.|many|TRBJ2-5
CASSLVGPVGETQYF
TGTGCCAGCAGCTTAGTGGGGCCAGTTGGAGAGACCCAGTACTTC
>TRBV5-1|TRBD1|many|TRBJ2-5
CASGFYWTGDKETQYF
TGCGCCAGCGGTTTTTATTGGACAGGCGACAAGGAGACCCAGTACTTC
>TRBV11-3|.|.|TRBJ2-7
CASSLLGGTNERYF
TGTGCCAGCAGCTTATTGGGCGGGACCAACGAGCGGTACTTC
>TRBV20-1|TRBD2|few|TRBJ2-3
CSASTSGNTDTQYF
TGCAGTGCTAGTACTAGCGGAAACACAGATACGCAGTATTTT
>TRBV9|TRBD2|.|TRBJ2-7
CASSNLGLAGVYEQYF
TGTGCCAGCAGCAATCTGGGGCTAGCGGGAGTGTACGAGCAGTACTTC
>TRBV18|.|.|TRBJ1-2
CASSPAETYGYTF
TGTGCCAGCTCACCAGCGGAAACCTATGGCTACACCTTC